The source of this TCR beta chain is a study of shared T cell receptors in the human thymus. TCRdb's copy holds only in-frame clones and misses some; the assay was immunoSEQ multiplex PCR. The sample includes hundreds of thousands of clones, approximately 88% of them seen just once. This CDR3 has 15 residues. Germline trimming cut 1 base from V and 2 bases from J; bases unmatched to any gene: 4. Per germline, CDR1 SGHAT and CDR2 FQNNGV. The data were also submitted as part of a second study, on human thymus T cells. That work states: Thymic resections from corrective heart surgery supplied the tissue. Repertoires from thymus and blood appeared to show biased V and J gene usage. Highly overlapping thymic repertoires in unrelated individuals were reported by related research.

The chain recombines TRBV11-2 with TRBJ2-5; 7 bases are a match to TRBD2. Specimen: thymocytes. The receptor's source is a boy in the first two years of life with a congenital heart defect. Here the CDR3 reads CASSLGGGPQETQYF. DNA for the CDR3: TGTGCCAGCAGCTTAGGGGGAGGGCCACAAGAGACCCAGTACTTC.